This is a list of T cell receptor beta chains from one sample in a study of shared clonotypes between healthy human individuals. Clones were sequenced by immunoSEQ multiplex PCR, and TCRdb holds only the in-frame ones, with some missing. The sample contains around 560,000 clones, around 96% of which appear only once. Sequencing was done on a sample of naive CD8+ T cells sorted from blood. These receptors were taken from a woman aged 30 to 39 in good health. Both conserved end residues are part of each CDR3. The D gene is left open where the match is weak. Some rows mark clone size as missing; the rest say once, few, many or name a class of expanded clone.

J | V | D | size | CDR3 | DNA
TRBJ2-7 | TRBV19 | TRBD1 | . | CASSAGQGGAYEQYF | TGTGCCAGTAGCGCCGGACAGGGGGGAGCCTACGAGCAGTACTTC
TRBJ2-1 | TRBV7-3 | TRBD2 | . | CASSPNTGTSGGEQFF | TGTGCCAGCAGCCCCAATACCGGGACTAGCGGCGGGGAGCAGTTCTTC
TRBJ1-3 | TRBV7-9 | . | . | CASSLALGTGNTIYF | TGTGCCAGCAGCTTAGCACTGGGTACCGGAAACACCATATATTTT
TRBJ2-7 | TRBV7-8 | TRBD2 | few | CASSSRLAGSSYEQYF | TGTGCCAGCAGCTCAAGACTAGCGGGCAGCAGCTACGAGCAGTACTTC
TRBJ2-6 | TRBV6-6 | . | once | CASISRGPGANVLTF | TGTGCCAGCATTTCCCGTGGCCCTGGGGCCAACGTCCTGACTTTC
TRBJ2-7 | TRBV7-6 | . | . | CASSLVSGQSSYEQYF | TGTGCCAGCAGCTTAGTGTCAGGACAGAGCTCCTACGAGCAGTACTTC
TRBJ2-7 | TRBV6-8 | . | . | CASSYSSAYEQYF | TGTGCCAGCAGTTACTCGTCGGCTTACGAGCAGTACTTC
TRBJ2-1 | TRBV5-4 | TRBD1 | . | CASSLGQGPYNEQFF | TGTGCCAGCAGCTTGGGACAGGGACCCTACAATGAGCAGTTCTTC
TRBJ2-7 | TRBV28 | TRBD1 | . | CASSRTGAGEQYF | TGTGCCAGCAGTCGGACAGGGGCGGGCGAGCAGTACTTC
TRBJ1-1 | TRBV5-4 | TRBD1 | . | CASSFLTGANTEAFF | TGTGCCAGCAGCTTTTTGACAGGGGCCAACACTGAAGCTTTCTTT
TRBJ1-2 | TRBV29-1 | . | . | CSVPGGYGYTF | TGCAGCGTTCCGGGCGGTTATGGCTACACCTTC